Listed here are 5 T cell receptor beta chains from one sample, sequenced in a study of CD8 T cells in ankylosing spondylitis. TCRdb itself ran the 5' RACE reads through MiXCR, one entry per CDR3 protein. This sample carries 150,000 or so distinct CDR3 sequences, around 17% of them seen once, and the ten largest clones take over 7%. Source material: blood, either unsorted or a sorted T cell fraction (not recorded which). All receptors come from a male donor with ankylosing spondylitis or in good health (not recorded which).

With respect to this clonotype: A junction boundary mismatches the germline segment, possibly from a read error. The chain couples TRBV6-2 or TRBV6-3 to TRBJ2-1; 12 nucleotides line up with TRBD2. The CDR3 length is 15 residues. Germline loops: CDR1 MNHEY, CDR2 SVGEGT. CDR3 residues: CVSSQTSGSYNEQFF. CDR3 DNA sequence: TGTGTCAGCAGCCAGACTAGCGGGAGTTACAATGAGCAGTTCTTC.

This sequence joins TRBV29-1 and TRBJ2-7; 14 bases map to TRBD2. The CDR3 covers 19 residues. Trimming at V came to 2 bases and at J to 2 bases, leaving 14 bases not matched to a gene. CDR1 and CDR2 from the germline V gene are SQVTM and ANQGSEA. DNA of the CDR3: TGCAGCGTTGAATTCGCAATCGGGACTAGCGGGAGCTTGCCCTACGAGCAGTACTTC. The encoded protein is CSVEFAIGTSGSLPYEQYF.

This clonotype occurred many times. The V call is TRBV7-7, the J call TRBJ2-5; 7 bases fit TRBD1. The CDR3 is 13 residues long. J was trimmed by 4 bases and V by 6 bases; bases with no gene match: 5. Germline CDR1 is SSHAT and CDR2 is FNYEAQ (reference sequence). The chain's CDR3 is CASRQTGVETQYF. CDR3 DNA: TGTGCCAGCAGGCAAACAGGGGTAGAGACCCAGTACTTC.

This clonotype was detected many times. The chain uses TRBV5-1 and TRBJ2-5; 7 bases are a match to TRBD2. The CDR3 spans 13 residues. J lost 2 bases, V lost 7 bases, and 5 bases had no gene match. Per germline, CDR1 SGHRS and CDR2 YFSETQ. CDR3 protein: CASGTTTQETQYF. The CDR3 coding sequence is TGCGCCAGCGGGACTACTACTCAAGAGACCCAGTACTTC.

This clonotype came up a few times. The V gene is TRBV29-1, the J gene TRBJ1-2; no clear D. Germline V gene lookup returns CDR1 SQVTM and CDR2 ANQGSEA. The CDR3 sequence is 12 residues long. V was trimmed by 2 bases and J by 4 bases, leaving 8 bases between them. The CDR3 DNA sequence: TGCAGCGTTGAAAGGAGGTCCTATGGCTACACCTTC. This gives the protein CSVERRSYGYTF.